The rows below give T cell receptor beta chains drawn from one sample of a study of cytomegalovirus exposure and HLA in healthy donors. The method was immunoSEQ multiplex PCR; TCRdb's version includes in-frame clones alone and lacks a portion of them. This table has about 92,000 clones, around 80% appearing once. Sequencing was done on a sample of PBMCs. These receptors came from a man between 18 and 35 years old in good health and CMV-seronegative. Both conserved end residues are part of each CDR3. The order of the fields is clone size, CDR3 length, J gene, V gene, CDR3 protein. Clone size is given for some rows only: seen once, a few or many times, or a class if the clone is expanded.

>-|13|TRBJ2-7|TRBV7-7
CASSLEAGREQYF
>-|20|TRBJ2-5|TRBV7-3
CASSLRWLVETEDLQETQYF
>-|16|TRBJ2-2|TRBV5-4
CASSLGRGGNTGELFF
>-|13|TRBJ1-1|TRBV5-1
CASSYNLNTEAFF
>-|15|TRBJ2-1|TRBV13
CASSSYGRGYNEQFF
>-|14|TRBJ1-4|TRBV7-9
CASSPVYANEKLFF
>-|14|TRBJ2-7|TRBV6-5
CASSYSQSKYEQYF
>-|15|TRBJ2-7|TRBV27
CASSPLGLAFYEQYF
>-|13|TRBJ1-2|TRBV27
CASSLSPGGGYTF
>-|15|TRBJ2-7|TRBV10-2
CASSESDTGTYEQYF
>-|14|TRBJ1-4|TRBV6-5
CASSSGQGRLKLFF
>-|11|TRBJ2-7|TRBV2
CASSPTYEQYF
>-|11|TRBJ1-1|TRBV19
CASRTDTEAFF
>-|14|TRBJ2-1|TRBV6-6
CASSQTSGGNEQFF
>-|13|TRBJ1-2|TRBV10-3
CAISAVTNYGYTF
>-|13|TRBJ1-2|TRBV5-1
CASSYDGDYGYTF
>-|15|TRBJ2-1|TRBV9
CASSTITGGYNEQFF
>-|13|TRBJ2-7|TRBV9
CASSRGSSYEQYF
>once|14|TRBJ2-7|TRBV5-1
CASSLDSSSYEQYF
>-|17|TRBJ2-4|TRBV4-3
CASSQEGRLAGRDIQYF
>-|16|TRBJ1-5|TRBV27
CASSSSARAPNQPQHF
>few|14|TRBJ1-2|TRBV2
CASIGTGAGYGYTF
>-|16|TRBJ2-3|TRBV5-5
CASSLGSGPTTDTQYF
>-|16|TRBJ2-1|TRBV14
CASSQGVAGGVDEQFF
>-|15|TRBJ1-2|TRBV7-6
CASSPSGQDNYGYTF
>-|17|-|TRBV14
CASSQDLGGKGSYEQYF
>-|15|TRBJ2-7|TRBV19
CASSGGTRNLYEQYF
>-|14|TRBJ1-2|TRBV7-9
CASSRGRDNYGYTF
>-|16|TRBJ1-6|TRBV14
CASSQMSGHRNSPLHF
>-|14|TRBJ2-2|TRBV6-6
CASIEGGYTGELFF
>-|14|TRBJ1-6|TRBV10-3
CAISERQGGSPLHF
>once|12|TRBJ2-3|TRBV6-1
CASSRLSDTQYF
>-|15|TRBJ2-5|TRBV7-2
CASSFGLAGRETQYF
>-|15|TRBJ2-7|TRBV7-2
CASSLEYGSSYEQYF
>-|16|TRBJ1-4|TRBV12-5
CASGLGRAALNEKLFF
>-|14|TRBJ2-7|TRBV10-1
CASSPLMGHYEQYF
>-|16|TRBJ1-2|TRBV4-2
CASSQTETRANYGYTF
>-|14|TRBJ1-5|TRBV4-1
CASSPEYSNQPQHF
>-|16|TRBJ2-2|TRBV6-6
CASRPGAGGLTGELFF
>-|14|TRBJ1-5|TRBV6-1
CASSWTLSNQPQHF
>-|15|TRBJ2-1|TRBV2
CASSAQGPSYNEQFF
>-|15|TRBJ1-1|TRBV7-9
CASSLRSIGDTEAFF
>once|12|TRBJ2-3|TRBV6-1
CASSGDIDTQYF
>-|15|TRBJ1-2|TRBV7-6
CASSPNQGASAGYTF
>-|13|TRBJ1-1|TRBV6-1
CAVTQGMNTEAFF
>-|15|TRBJ2-7|TRBV5-1
CASSSALAGGYEQYF
>-|12|TRBJ2-7|TRBV6-5
CASSRTSYEQYF
>-|19|TRBJ2-5|TRBV15
CATSPYPLGERGNQETQYF
>-|16|TRBJ1-2|TRBV19
CASSMASGTTNYGYTF
>-|13|TRBJ1-6|TRBV15
CATSRGQGEALHF
>-|16|TRBJ1-2|TRBV4-1
CASSQSSGTSIYGYTF
>-|14|TRBJ2-5|TRBV2
CASSEGTASETQYF